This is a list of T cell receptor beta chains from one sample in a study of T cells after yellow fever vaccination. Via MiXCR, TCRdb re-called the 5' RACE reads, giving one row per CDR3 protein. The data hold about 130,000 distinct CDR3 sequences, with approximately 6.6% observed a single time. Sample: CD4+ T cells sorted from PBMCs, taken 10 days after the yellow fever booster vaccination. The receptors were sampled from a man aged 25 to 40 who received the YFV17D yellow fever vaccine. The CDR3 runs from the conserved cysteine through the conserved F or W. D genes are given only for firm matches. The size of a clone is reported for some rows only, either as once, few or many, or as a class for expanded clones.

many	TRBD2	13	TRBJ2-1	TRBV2	CASNMREEDEQFF	TGTGCCAGCAATATGCGGGAGGAAGATGAGCAGTTCTTC
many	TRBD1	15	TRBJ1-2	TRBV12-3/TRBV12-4	CASRKGDREGYGYTF	TGTGCCAGCAGGAAAGGGGACAGGGAGGGCTATGGCTACACCTTC
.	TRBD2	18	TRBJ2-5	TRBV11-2	CASSLVLAGGPSQETQYF	TGTGCCAGCAGCTTAGTTCTAGCGGGAGGGCCGTCCCAAGAGACCCAGTACTTC
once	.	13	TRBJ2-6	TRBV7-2	CARSLSGANVLTF	TGTGCCAGGAGCTTGTCTGGGGCCAACGTCCTGACTTTC
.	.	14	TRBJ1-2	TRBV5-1	CASSPAPQNYGYTF	TGCGCCAGCAGCCCCGCCCCACAGAACTATGGCTACACCTTC
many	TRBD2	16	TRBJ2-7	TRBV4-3	CASSRGEMTSSSEQYF	TGCGCCAGCAGCCGAGGGGAGATGACTAGCTCTAGTGAGCAGTACTTC
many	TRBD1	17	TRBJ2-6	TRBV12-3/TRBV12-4	CASSSGTGESGANVLTF	TGTGCCAGCAGTTCCGGGACAGGGGAATCTGGGGCCAACGTCCTGACTTTC
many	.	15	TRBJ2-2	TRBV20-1	CSARDKGSGTGELFF	TGCAGTGCTAGAGATAAAGGGAGCGGCACCGGGGAGCTGTTTTTT
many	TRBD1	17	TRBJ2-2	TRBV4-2	CASSQPPGQGNTGELFF	TGTGCCAGCAGCCAACCCCCGGGACAGGGAAACACCGGGGAGCTGTTTTTT
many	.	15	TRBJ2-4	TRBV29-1	CSVEWAPGTGDIQYF	TGCAGCGTTGAATGGGCGCCGGGGACCGGGGACATTCAGTACTTC
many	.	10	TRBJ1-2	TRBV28	CASSPPGYTF	TGTGCCAGCAGTCCGCCGGGTTACACCTTC
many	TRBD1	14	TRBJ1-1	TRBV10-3	CAIRVDRENTEAFF	TGTGCCATCAGGGTGGACAGGGAGAACACTGAAGCTTTCTTT
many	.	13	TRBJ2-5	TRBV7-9	CASSPRSQETQYF	TGTGCCAGCAGCCCGCGCAGCCAAGAGACCCAGTACTTC
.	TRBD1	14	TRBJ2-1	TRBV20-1	CSATRTGFYNEQFF	TGCAGTGCAACCCGGACAGGTTTTTACAATGAGCAGTTCTTC
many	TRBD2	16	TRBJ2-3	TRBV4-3	CASSQAVAGGTDTQYF	TGCGCCAGCAGCCAAGCGGTAGCGGGAGGGACAGATACGCAGTATTTT
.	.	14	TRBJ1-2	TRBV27	CASSLSGDWGGYTF	TGTGCCAGCAGTTTAAGTGGTGACTGGGGCGGCTACACCTTC
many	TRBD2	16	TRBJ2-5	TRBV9	CASSVAAGGFQETQYF	TGTGCCAGCAGCGTAGCGGCGGGGGGATTCCAAGAGACCCAGTACTTC
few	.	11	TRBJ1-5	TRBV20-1	CSARMDGSQHF	TGCAGTGCTAGGATGGACGGGTCCCAGCATTTT
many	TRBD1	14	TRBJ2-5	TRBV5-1	CASSDDRGGETQYF	TGCGCCAGCAGCGATGACAGGGGCGGCGAGACCCAGTACTTC
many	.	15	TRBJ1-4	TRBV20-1	CSARPSGSRGEKLFF	TGCAGTGCTAGACCCTCAGGGAGTCGCGGTGAAAAACTGTTTTTT
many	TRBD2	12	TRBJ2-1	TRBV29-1	CSVEGSGNEQFF	TGCAGCGTTGAAGGTAGCGGGAACGAGCAGTTCTTC
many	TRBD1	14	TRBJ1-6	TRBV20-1	CSASRDRNYSPLHF	TGCAGTGCTAGCCGGGACAGAAACTATTCACCCCTCCACTTT
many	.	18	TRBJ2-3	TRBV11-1	CASSSILSEDRHTDTQYF	TGTGCCAGCAGCAGTATACTCTCCGAGGACAGACACACAGATACGCAGTATTTT
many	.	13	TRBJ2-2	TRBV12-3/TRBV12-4	CASSYRDTGELFF	TGTGCCAGCAGCTACAGGGACACCGGGGAGCTGTTTTTT
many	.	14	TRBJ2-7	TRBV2	CASSDGHGDYEQYF	TGTGCCAGCAGCGATGGACACGGCGACTACGAGCAGTACTTC
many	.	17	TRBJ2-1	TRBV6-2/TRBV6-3	CASTPQQGRSSYNEQFF	TGTGCCAGCACCCCACAGCAGGGGCGAAGCTCCTACAATGAGCAGTTCTTC
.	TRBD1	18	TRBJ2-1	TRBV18	CASSSQGQGGSSYNEQFF	TGTGCCAGCTCATCGCAGGGACAGGGGGGGAGCTCCTACAATGAGCAGTTCTTC
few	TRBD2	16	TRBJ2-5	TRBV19	CASSVGTSGNQETQYF	TGTGCCAGTAGTGTCGGGACTAGCGGGAATCAGGAGACCCAGTACTTC
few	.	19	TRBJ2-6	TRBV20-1	CSARGATAPTLSRANVLTF	TGCAGTGCTAGAGGGGCGACCGCTCCAACCCTCTCTCGGGCCAACGTCCTGACTTTC
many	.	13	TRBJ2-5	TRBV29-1	CSVEDSFQETQYF	TGCAGCGTTGAAGATTCATTCCAAGAGACCCAGTACTTC
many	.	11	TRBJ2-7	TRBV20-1	CSAWTAQKQYF	TGCAGTGCTTGGACAGCCCAAAAGCAGTACTTC
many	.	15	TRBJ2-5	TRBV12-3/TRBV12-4	CASSLHTGTTETQYF	TGTGCCAGCAGTTTACATACAGGGACGACAGAGACCCAGTACTTC
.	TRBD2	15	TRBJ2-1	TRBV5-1	CASSEGFREGREQFF	TGCGCCAGCAGCGAAGGATTCAGGGAGGGTCGTGAGCAGTTCTTC
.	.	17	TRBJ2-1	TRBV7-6	CASSFSGPALSYNEQFF	TGTGCCAGCAGCTTCTCGGGCCCGGCCCTCTCCTACAATGAGCAGTTCTTC
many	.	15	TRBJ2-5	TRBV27	CASSLLSSDSETQYF	TGTGCCAGCAGTTTACTGTCCTCCGACTCGGAGACCCAGTACTTC
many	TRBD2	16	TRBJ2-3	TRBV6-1	CASSQLLGGYTDTQYF	TGTGCCAGCAGTCAGCTCCTCGGGGGGTACACAGATACGCAGTATTTT
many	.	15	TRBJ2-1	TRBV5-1	CASRALLISGEEQFF	TGCGCCAGCAGAGCCTTACTCATTAGCGGTGAAGAGCAGTTCTTC
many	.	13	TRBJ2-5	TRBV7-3	CASSLRRDETQYF	TGTGCCAGCAGCTTACGGAGGGACGAGACCCAGTACTTC
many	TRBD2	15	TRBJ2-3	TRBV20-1	CSARDSGKGTDTQYF	TGCAGTGCTAGAGATAGCGGGAAAGGCACAGATACGCAGTATTTT
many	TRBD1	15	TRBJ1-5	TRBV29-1	CSVGAGQGGNQPQHF	TGCAGCGTTGGGGCGGGTCAGGGGGGCAATCAGCCCCAGCATTTT
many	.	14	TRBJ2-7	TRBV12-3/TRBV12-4	CASSLGQDSYEQYF	TGTGCCAGCAGTTTAGGACAGGACTCCTACGAGCAGTACTTC
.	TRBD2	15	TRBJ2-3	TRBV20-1	CSATGLAGHTDTQYF	TGCAGTGCAACCGGACTAGCGGGGCACACAGATACGCAGTATTTT
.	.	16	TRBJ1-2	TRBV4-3	CASSQDRAATNYGYTF	TGCGCCAGCAGCCAAGACAGGGCCGCAACTAACTATGGCTACACCTTC
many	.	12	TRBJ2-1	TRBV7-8	CASEGNNNEQFF	TGTGCCAGTGAGGGGAATAATAATGAGCAGTTCTTC
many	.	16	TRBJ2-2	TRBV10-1	CASSEFPPANTGELFF	TGCGCCAGCAGTGAGTTCCCGCCAGCGAACACCGGGGAGCTGTTTTTT
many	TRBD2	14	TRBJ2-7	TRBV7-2	CASSLRAGEGEQYF	TGTGCCAGCAGCTTAAGAGCGGGAGAGGGCGAGCAGTACTTC
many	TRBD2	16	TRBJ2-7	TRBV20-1	CSARGRLAGNSYEQYF	TGCAGTGCTAGGGGGCGACTAGCGGGGAACTCCTACGAGCAGTACTTC
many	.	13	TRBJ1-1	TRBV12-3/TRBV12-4	CASSFRENTEAFF	TGTGCCAGCAGTTTTAGGGAGAACACTGAAGCTTTCTTT
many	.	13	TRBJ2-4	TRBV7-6	CASSSRQENIQYF	TGTGCCAGCAGCTCCAGGCAGGAAAACATTCAGTACTTC
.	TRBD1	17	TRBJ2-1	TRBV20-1	CSARDSRGQGNYNEQFF	TGCAGTGCTAGAGATTCAAGGGGACAGGGAAATTACAATGAGCAGTTCTTC